One and the same sample provided the 24 T cell receptor beta chains below, sequenced in a study of T cell changes during pregnancy in multiple sclerosis. Profiled with immunoSEQ multiplex PCR; TCRdb holds only in-frame clones, not every one. The sample includes about 55,000 clones, 90% of them seen just once. This material consisted of CD4+ T cells from peripheral blood mononuclear cells, taken in the first trimester of pregnancy. These receptors all stem from a female donor with multiple sclerosis, enrolled in a pregnancy study.

J is TRBJ2-1 and V is TRBV28; 12 bases map to TRBD2. The J segment lost 4 bases and the V segment lost 5 bases, leaving 12 bases of the junction unmatched. The germline gives CDR1 MDHEN, CDR2 SYDVKM. There are 18 residues in the CDR3. The CDR3 DNA reads TGTGCCAGCAGTCAGACTAGCGGGGGAGTAACCTTTTACAATGAGCAGTTCTTC. This encodes CASSQTSGGVTFYNEQFF.

The rearrangement links TRBV5-1 to TRBJ2-3; 7 nucleotides match TRBD1. Germline V CDR1 and CDR2: SGHRS, YFSETQ. CDR3 length: 15 amino acids. With V trimmed by 4 bases and J by 9 bases, 14 bases remained unmatched. The CDR3 region is CASSTLGTEATTQYF. Written as DNA, the CDR3 is TGCGCCAGCAGCACACTGGGGACAGAGGCGACAACGCAGTATTTT.

The V gene is TRBV7-2, the J gene TRBJ2-1; 7 bases line up with TRBD2. Germline-derived CDR1 and CDR2 are SGHTA and FQGNSA. Trimming removed 4 bases from V and 4 bases from J; junction bases left unmatched: 10. The CDR3 is made up of 16 amino acids. CDR3 in DNA: TGTGCCAGCAGCTCCAGTAGCGGGCTAAGATACAATGAGCAGTTCTTC. It yields the protein CASSSSSGLRYNEQFF.

J is TRBJ2-1 and V is TRBV7-3, with TRBD2 identical over 12 bases. The V segment lost 4 bases and the J segment 5 bases; nucleotides outside the gene matches: 3. CDR3 length equals 15 residues. Germline CDR1 SGHTA, CDR2 FQGTGA. In DNA, the CDR3 is TGTGCCAGCAGCTCCCTAGCGGGGGGGGACAATGAGCAGTTCTTC. Translated, it gives CASSSLAGGDNEQFF.

This chain joins TRBV15 and TRBJ2-1; 11 nucleotides agree with TRBD2. The CDR3 spans 16 residues. The germline V gene has CDR1 LNHNV and CDR2 YYDKDF (reference sequence). J was trimmed by 4 bases and V by 3 bases; bases with no gene match: 5. CDR3 protein: CATSRVAGGNYNEQFF. The CDR3 DNA reads as TGTGCCACCAGCAGGGTAGCGGGAGGGAATTACAATGAGCAGTTCTTC.

The rearrangement links TRBV28 to TRBJ2-7, with D tentatively TRBD1 (6 bases). This CDR3 is built from 15 residues. Germline lookup yields CDR1 MDHEN and CDR2 SYDVKM. V gave up 8 bases and J gave up 3 bases, with 20 bases separating them. The CDR3 region has the DNA TGTGCCAGCCTCTCTGAAGGACAGTGGGACTACGAGCAGTACTTC. This encodes CASLSEGQWDYEQYF.

The V and J genes are TRBV2 and TRBJ1-2, with D uncertain. There are 13 residues in the CDR3. Germline V gives CDR1 SNHLY, CDR2 FYNNEI. Trimming took 6 bases from V and 4 from J, leaving 12 bases between them. The CDR3 sequence: CASSRQLAYGYTF. CDR3 DNA sequence: TGTGCCAGCAGCCGACAACTGGCCTATGGCTACACCTTC.

The chain has TRBV9 and TRBJ2-3, with D possibly being TRBD2 (6 bases). Looked up from germline, CDR1 is SGDLS and CDR2 is YYNGEE. This CDR3 spans 13 amino acids. V was shortened by 3 bases and J by 5 bases, with 10 bases between the two germline ends. As DNA, the CDR3 is TGTGCCAGCAGCGGGAGGGCGGGAGATACGCAGTATTTT. Its translation is CASSGRAGDTQYF.

This sequence joins TRBV9 and TRBJ2-1; 15 bases line up with TRBD2. This CDR3 contains 17 residues. Trimming took 0 bases from V and 3 from J; bases not matched to a gene: 1. The germline gives CDR1 SGDLS, CDR2 YYNGEE. Here the CDR3 reads CASSVEGLAGGYNEQFF. CDR3 sequence (DNA): TGTGCCAGCAGCGTAGAGGGACTAGCGGGGGGCTACAATGAGCAGTTCTTC.

The rearrangement links TRBV27 to TRBJ2-3; 8 nucleotides match TRBD2. The CDR3 runs to 16 residues. Trimming took 3 bases from V and 4 from J; bases not matched to a gene: 9. Germline V gene data show CDR1 as MNHEY and CDR2 as SMNVEV (reference sequence). The CDR3: CASSFQPGLDADTQYF. The CDR3 DNA follows: TGTGCCAGCAGTTTCCAACCGGGACTAGATGCAGATACGCAGTATTTT.

The rearrangement links TRBV19 to TRBJ2-7; D remains unclear. V gave up 4 bases and J gave up 7 bases, with 8 bases separating them. CDR1 LNHDA and CDR2 SQIVND come from the germline V gene (reference sequence). The CDR3 length is 11 residues. The CDR3 coding sequence is TGTGCCAGTAGTAGGCTGAGGGAGCAGTACTTC. As protein: CASSRLREQYF.

The chain recombines TRBV19 with TRBJ2-1, with TRBD2 matching over 12 bases. Germline CDR1 LNHDA, CDR2 SQIVND (reference sequence). Trimming removed 4 bases from V and 4 bases from J; junction bases left unmatched: 11. This CDR3 has 18 amino acids. CDR3 protein: CASSRSQKTSGRYNEQFF. The CDR3 DNA reads as TGTGCCAGTAGTAGATCCCAAAAGACTAGCGGGAGATACAATGAGCAGTTCTTC.

The V call is TRBV5-6, the J call TRBJ1-6; TRBD1 is a possible D gene (5 bases). Germline CDR1 reads SGHDT; CDR2 reads YYEEEE. Trimming removed 4 bases at V and 0 bases at J, with 11 bases between. The CDR3 has 16 amino acids. CDR3 DNA: TGTGCCAGCAGCGGGGGAGGAAGCTCCTATAATTCACCCCTCCACTTT. Its protein is CASSGGGSSYNSPLHF.

V usage is TRBV27 and J usage is TRBJ2-6; D is possibly TRBD1 (6 bases). V was pared by 7 bases and J by 2 bases, with 12 bases between. Per germline, CDR1 MNHEY and CDR2 SMNVEV (reference sequence). The CDR3 totals 15 residues. The CDR3 protein is CASMDRLAGANVLTF. CDR3 in DNA: TGTGCCAGCATGGACAGATTGGCTGGGGCCAACGTCCTGACTTTC. Using reference TRBV27 and TRBJ2-6 for the parts outside the CDR3, the full variable domain is EAQVTQNPRYLITVTGKKLTVTCSQNMNHEYMSWYRQDPGLGLRQIYYSMNVEVTDKGDVPEGYKVSRKEKRNFPLILESPSPNQTSLYFCASMDRLAGANVLTFGAGSRLTVL.

J is TRBJ1-6 and V is TRBV28, with D possibly being TRBD1 (5 bases). CDR1 is MDHEN and CDR2 is SYDVKM in the germline V gene. Trimming took 6 bases from V and 8 from J, leaving 26 bases between them. The CDR3 spans 18 residues. CDR3 in DNA: TGTGCCAGCAGCTTACAGATCGCCTCGCGGGGGGGAGATTCACCCCTCCACTTT. Encoded protein: CASSLQIASRGGDSPLHF.

The chain combines TRBV19 with TRBJ1-5, with 8 bases that match TRBD1. The germline V gene encodes CDR1 LNHDA and CDR2 SQIVND (reference sequence). The J segment lost 0 bases and the V segment lost 4 bases, leaving 11 bases of the junction unmatched. The length of the CDR3 is 18 residues. CDR3 nucleotide sequence: TGTGCCAGTAGTACCCGGGACAGGAGCCTGTATAGCAATCAGCCCCAGCATTTT. Amino acids: CASSTRDRSLYSNQPQHF.

The chain combines TRBV5-1 with TRBJ2-1; 14 nucleotides agree with TRBD2. This CDR3 comprises 16 residues. Looked up from germline, CDR1 is SGHRS and CDR2 is YFSETQ. After removal of 4 bases from V and 7 bases from J, the junction contained 7 bases not matched to a gene. CDR3 protein: CASSGTSGSLRNEQFF. CDR3 DNA sequence: TGCGCCAGCAGCGGGACTAGCGGGAGTCTGAGGAATGAGCAGTTCTTC.

The rearrangement uses TRBV15 and TRBJ2-3; D uncertain. V was cut by 5 bases and J by 2 bases, with 8 bases left in between. Germline-derived CDR1 and CDR2 are LNHNV and YYDKDF (reference sequence). The CDR3 has 13 residues. DNA of the CDR3: TGTGCCACCAGCCTACCAAACACAGATACGCAGTATTTT. Its protein is CATSLPNTDTQYF.

For the CDR3, the DNA is TGTGCCAGCAGCTATACTAGCGGGAAAGGATACGAGCAGTACTTC. It specifies CASSYTSGKGYEQYF. The chain is built from TRBV7-2 and TRBJ2-7; 10 bases fit TRBD2. V shed 4 bases and J 4 bases; nucleotides not matched to a gene: 7. Germline CDR1 and CDR2: SGHTA and FQGNSA. The CDR3 runs to 15 residues.

This chain uses TRBV9 with TRBJ2-5, with 12 bases aligning to TRBD2. Germline lookup yields CDR1 SGDLS and CDR2 YYNGEE. J was trimmed by 1 base and V by 3 bases; bases with no gene match: 10. The CDR3 runs 18 residues. The CDR3 sequence: CASSGDHPGLAGQETQYF. The CDR3 coding sequence is TGTGCCAGCAGCGGCGATCATCCGGGACTAGCGGGCCAAGAGACCCAGTACTTC.

The chain has TRBV7-9 and TRBJ2-2; 14 bases are a match to TRBD2. The CDR3 contains 19 residues. Trimming cost V 5 bases and J 0 bases; bases outside gene matches: 8. Looked up from germline, CDR1 is SEHNR and CDR2 is FQNEAQ (reference sequence). The chain's CDR3 is CASSPLRLAGGPNTGELFF. CDR3 nucleotides: TGTGCCAGCAGCCCCCTGAGACTAGCGGGGGGGCCGAACACCGGGGAGCTGTTTTTT.

The CDR3 loop reads CASSYRQGQETQYF. For the CDR3, the DNA is TGTGCCAGCAGTTATCGACAGGGTCAGGAGACCCAGTACTTC. The chain joins TRBV2 to TRBJ2-5, with 7 bases fitting TRBD1. The germline CDR1 and CDR2 sequences are SNHLY and FYNNEI. This CDR3 has 14 residues. The ends lost 5 bases at V and 5 bases at J; junction bases unmatched: 8.

V and J are TRBV7-6 and TRBJ1-2; unclear D gene. V gave up 3 bases and J gave up 3 bases, with 14 bases separating them. Germline V gene lookup returns CDR1 SGHVS and CDR2 FNYEAQ. The CDR3 is 15 amino acids. The chain's CDR3 is CASSLDPGYDYGYTF. Written as DNA, the CDR3 is TGTGCCAGCAGCTTGGATCCGGGGTATGACTATGGCTACACCTTC.

V and J are TRBV6-6 and TRBJ2-1; TRBD2 agrees at 8 bases. The CDR3 runs 14 residues. Trimming took 6 bases from V and 8 from J; bases not matched to a gene: 9. Germline-derived CDR1 and CDR2 are MNHNY and SVGAGI (reference sequence). The CDR3 sequence: CASSRGLGGYEQFF. The CDR3, as DNA: TGTGCCAGCAGCCGGGGACTAGGAGGGTATGAGCAGTTCTTC.